The 19 T cell receptor beta chains given below trace back to one sample, sequenced in a study of OX40 agonist ivuxolimab in advanced cancers. The table came from immunoSEQ multiplex PCR; TCRdb's copy has only in-frame clones and leaves some out. The data hold some 45,000 clones, with roughly 90% observed a single time. The sample consisted of CD4+ or CD8+ T cells sorted from blood, taken in a trial of the OX40 agonist ivuxolimab. The receptors originated from an adult with an advanced solid tumor such as melanoma, head and neck, liver or kidney cancer.

This clone was detected once. The gene calls are TRBV27 and TRBJ2-1, with D unresolved. V shed 3 bases and J shed 9 bases, with 21 bases lying between them. Germline loops: CDR1 MNHEY, CDR2 SMNVEV (reference sequence). The CDR3 sequence is 16 residues long. The CDR3 here is CASSFFLGRIYGEQFF. The CDR3 coding sequence is TGTGCCAGCAGTTTCTTCCTGGGCAGAATTTATGGTGAGCAGTTCTTC.

The chain combines TRBV30 with TRBJ2-7, with D tentatively TRBD1 or TRBD2 (6 bases each). The CDR3 extends over 13 amino acids. V was trimmed by 2 bases and J by 3 bases, leaving 11 bases between them. CDR1 is GTSNPN and CDR2 is SVGIG in the germline V gene (reference sequence). The CDR3 nucleotides are TGTGCCTGGAGTACGGGGGCCCACTACGAGCAGTACTTC. Translating gives CAWSTGAHYEQYF.

The chain uses TRBV7-9 and TRBJ1-2; D unresolved. Deletions cut 5 bases from V and 2 bases from J, with 15 bases between. This CDR3 is built from 15 residues. Germline V gene lookup returns CDR1 SEHNR and CDR2 FQNEAQ (reference sequence). This CDR3 reads CASSTDLRMNYGYTF. In nucleotides, the CDR3 is TGTGCCAGCAGCACGGACCTCCGAATGAACTATGGCTACACCTTC.

The J gene is TRBJ1-4, the V gene TRBV7-9; no firm D call. The CDR3 totals 13 residues. Germline CDR1 and CDR2: SEHNR and FQNEAQ (reference sequence). V lost 1 base, J lost 8 bases, and 8 bases lay in between. The CDR3: CASSLGGNEKLFF. In DNA form, the CDR3 reads TGTGCCAGCAGCTTAGGTGGGAACGAAAAACTGTTTTTT.

V usage is TRBV7-9 and J usage is TRBJ1-2; 8 bases line up with TRBD1. Trimming at V came to 1 base and at J to 6 bases, leaving 4 bases not matched to a gene. Germline lookup yields CDR1 SEHNR and CDR2 FQNEAQ (reference sequence). The CDR3 has 14 residues. The chain's CDR3 is CASSLGGTGHGYTF. The DNA of the CDR3 is TGTGCCAGCAGCTTAGGGGGGACAGGACATGGCTACACCTTC. Drawing the rest from reference TRBV7-9 and TRBJ1-2, the complete variable domain is DTGVSQNPRHKITKRGQNVTFRCDPISEHNRLYWYRQTLGQGPEFLTYFQNEAQLEKSRLLSDRFSAERPKGSFSTLEIQRTEQGDSAMYLCASSLGGTGHGYTFGSGTRLTVV.

V gene TRBV4-1 combines with J gene TRBJ2-7; D unclear. Germline CDR1 and CDR2: MGHRA and YSYEKL. V was cut by 0 bases and J by 5 bases, with 2 bases left in between. This CDR3 contains 11 residues. The CDR3, as DNA: TGCGCCAGCAGCCAAGATGACGAGCAGTACTTC. It codes for CASSQDDEQYF.

J is TRBJ1-4 and V is TRBV28; D is ambiguous. CDR1 and CDR2 from the germline V gene are MDHEN and SYDVKM. The CDR3 length is 15 residues. Trimming took 6 bases from V and 3 from J, leaving 14 bases between them. The DNA of the CDR3 is TGTGCCAGCAGATCCATCGGTTGGGCTAATGAAAAACTGTTTTTT. Amino acid sequence: CASRSIGWANEKLFF.

The genes are TRBV7-3 and TRBJ2-2; 7 nucleotides match TRBD1. Losses at the gene ends were 4 bases for V and 6 bases for J; bases not matched to a gene: 2. Germline CDR1 is SGHTA and CDR2 is FQGTGA. The CDR3 totals 13 residues. In DNA form, the CDR3 reads TGTGCCAGCAGCTCGACAGGGCCCGGGGAGCTGTTTTTT. It specifies CASSSTGPGELFF. Full variable domain (outside the CDR3, taken from reference TRBV7-3 and TRBJ2-2): GAGVSQTPSNKVTEKGKYVELRCDPISGHTALYWYRQSLGQGPEFLIYFQGTGAADDSGLPNDRFFAVRPEGSVSTLKIQRTERGDSAVYLCASSSTGPGELFFGEGSRLTVL.

The J gene is TRBJ2-3, the V gene TRBV2; TRBD2 aligns across 14 bases. Germline V gene sequence: CDR1 SNHLY, CDR2 FYNNEI. The CDR3 has 16 amino acids. With V trimmed by 5 bases and J by 5 bases, 6 bases remained unmatched. The DNA of the CDR3 is TGTGCCAGCAGTACGACTAGCGGGGGGGCCGTAGATACGCAGTATTTT. Amino acids: CASSTTSGGAVDTQYF.

V usage is TRBV19 and J usage is TRBJ1-1; possible D gene TRBD1, 6 bases. Trimming removed 4 bases at V and 3 bases at J, with 15 bases between. This CDR3 has 15 amino acids. Germline values: CDR1 LNHDA, CDR2 SQIVND (reference sequence). The CDR3: CASSRPRGLDTEAFF. The CDR3 region has the DNA TGTGCCAGTAGTAGACCCAGGGGTTTGGACACTGAAGCTTTCTTT.

This clone was recorded only once. The conserved phenylalanine or tryptophan normally closing the CDR3 is absent here, so this likely arose from a read error. CDR3 protein: CASSQGTLVYEQYL. The CDR3, as DNA: TGTGCCAGCAGCCAAGGGACCCTTGTCTACGAGCAGTACCTC. This chain connects TRBV5-4 to TRBJ2-7; D possibly matches TRBD1 or TRBD2 (5 bases each). The CDR3 contains 14 residues. Trimming took 4 bases from V and 3 from J, leaving 14 bases between them. Germline V gives CDR1 SGHNT, CDR2 YYREEE (reference sequence).

The CDR3 loop is CASSTLAGVSYNEQFF. CDR3 sequence (DNA): TGTGCCAGCAGTACCCTTGCGGGGGTATCCTACAATGAGCAGTTCTTC. The rearrangement joins TRBV9 to TRBJ2-1, with 7 bases aligning to TRBD2. The V gene's germline CDR1 is SGDLS and CDR2 YYNGEE. V shed 5 bases and J 1 base; nucleotides not matched to a gene: 9. The CDR3 loop spans 16 amino acids.

J is TRBJ1-3 and V is TRBV5-5; 8 nucleotides line up with TRBD1. The CDR3 totals 15 residues. The V segment lost 1 base and the J segment 4 bases; nucleotides outside the gene matches: 4. Germline-derived CDR1 and CDR2 are SGHKS and YYEKEE (reference sequence). CDR3 bases: TGTGCCAGCAGCTTGAGACAGGGGCGCGGAAACACCATATATTTT. The encoded protein is CASSLRQGRGNTIYF. Looking up the rest from reference TRBV5-5 and TRBJ1-3 gives the full variable domain: DAGVTQSPTHLIKTRGQQVTLRCSPISGHKSVSWYQQVLGQGPQFIFQYYEKEERGRGNFPDRFSARQFPNYSSELNVNALLLGDSALYLCASSLRQGRGNTIYFGEGSWLTVV.

This clone was counted a few times. The chain links TRBV15 to TRBJ2-5; TRBD1 matches at 10 bases. V shed 5 bases, J shed 2 bases, and the junction held 8 bases outside the gene matches. This CDR3 comprises 16 residues. Germline assignment: CDR1 LNHNV and CDR2 YYDKDF (reference sequence). The CDR3 DNA reads TGTGCCACCAGCCATAGGGGGACAGGGGTGCAAGAGACCCAGTACTTC. Its protein product is CATSHRGTGVQETQYF.

V gene TRBV27 combines with J gene TRBJ1-1, with unresolved D. This CDR3 has 13 amino acids. The V end lost 6 bases, the J end lost 4 bases, and 12 bases lay between the germline ends. Germline CDR1 is MNHEY and CDR2 is SMNVEV (reference sequence). The CDR3 region is CASSPLRPTEAFF. The CDR3 region has the DNA TGTGCCAGCAGCCCCTTACGGCCCACTGAAGCTTTCTTT.

The gene calls are TRBV7-9 and TRBJ2-7, with no clear D. The germline V gene has CDR1 SEHNR and CDR2 FQNEAQ (reference sequence). The CDR3 loop spans 15 amino acids. Trimming took 4 bases from V and 2 from J, leaving 15 bases between them. Written as DNA, the CDR3 is TGTGCCAGCAGCTCTGATACGGTGGAAGCCTACGAGCAGTACTTC. Protein: CASSSDTVEAYEQYF.

By share, this clone ranks as medium-sized. For the CDR3, the DNA is TGTGCCAGCAGCGTCTCAGGAGGTGGAAACACCATATATTTT. Its translation is CASSVSGGGNTIYF. The chain links TRBV9 to TRBJ1-3, with D hard to call. This CDR3 spans 14 amino acids. The V gene lost 2 bases and the J gene lost 3 bases, with 9 bases spanning the gap. Germline V gives CDR1 SGDLS, CDR2 YYNGEE.

The rearrangement joins TRBV6-5 to TRBJ1-1; no firm D call. V lost 0 bases and J 2 bases, leaving 4 bases between the germline ends. The CDR3 totals 13 residues. Germline V CDR1 and CDR2: MNHEY, SVGAGI. This CDR3 reads CASSYSINTEAFF. CDR3 DNA: TGTGCCAGCAGTTACTCGATAAACACTGAAGCTTTCTTT.

This chain joins TRBV6-1 and TRBJ1-4; D is perhaps TRBD1 (5 bases). The CDR3 runs to 14 residues. Trimming took off 4 bases at V and 7 bases at J, with 13 bases between the two ends. Germline lookup yields CDR1 MNHNS and CDR2 SASEGT. CDR3 coding DNA: TGTGCCAGCAGTGTTAGGGGTGCTGGTGAAAAACTGTTTTTT. Its protein is CASSVRGAGEKLFF.